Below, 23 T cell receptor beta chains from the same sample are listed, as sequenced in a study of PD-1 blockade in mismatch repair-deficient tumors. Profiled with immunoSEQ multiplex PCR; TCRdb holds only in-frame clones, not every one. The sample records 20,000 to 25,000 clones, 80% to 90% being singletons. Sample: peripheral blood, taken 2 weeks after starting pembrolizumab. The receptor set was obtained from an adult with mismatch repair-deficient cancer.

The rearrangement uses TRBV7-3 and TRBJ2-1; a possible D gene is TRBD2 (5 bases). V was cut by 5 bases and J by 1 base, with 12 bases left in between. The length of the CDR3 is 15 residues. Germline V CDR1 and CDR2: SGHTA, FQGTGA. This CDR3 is CASSRGSESYNEQFF. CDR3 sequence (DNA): TGTGCCAGCAGCCGGGGATCGGAGTCCTACAATGAGCAGTTCTTC.

The CDR3 region is CASSEGGHFETQYF. CDR3 coding DNA: TGTGCCAGCAGTGAAGGGGGACACTTCGAGACCCAGTACTTC. The V and J genes are TRBV2 and TRBJ2-5; perhaps TRBD1 as D (6 bases). This CDR3 comprises 14 residues. V lost 1 base and J lost 5, with 11 bases in between. Germline-derived CDR1 and CDR2 are SNHLY and FYNNEI.

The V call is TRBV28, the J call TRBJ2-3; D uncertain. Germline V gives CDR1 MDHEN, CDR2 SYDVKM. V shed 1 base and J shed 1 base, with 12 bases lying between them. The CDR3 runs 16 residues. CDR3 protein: CASSLLTAGGTDTQYF. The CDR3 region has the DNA TGTGCCAGCAGTTTATTAACGGCAGGCGGCACAGATACGCAGTATTTT.

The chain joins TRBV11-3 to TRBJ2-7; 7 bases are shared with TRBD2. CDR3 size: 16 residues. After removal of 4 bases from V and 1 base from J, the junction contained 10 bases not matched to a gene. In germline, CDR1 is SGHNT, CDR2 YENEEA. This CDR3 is CASSSVVGRGSYEQYF. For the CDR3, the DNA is TGTGCCAGCAGCTCGGTGGTTGGGAGGGGATCCTACGAGCAGTACTTC.

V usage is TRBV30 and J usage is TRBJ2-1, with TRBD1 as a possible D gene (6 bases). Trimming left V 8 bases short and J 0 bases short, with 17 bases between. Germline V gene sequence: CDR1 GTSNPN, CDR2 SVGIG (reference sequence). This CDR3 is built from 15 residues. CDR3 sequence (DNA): TGTGCCGGCCACAGGGACCCCTTCTCCTACAATGAGCAGTTCTTC. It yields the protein CAGHRDPFSYNEQFF.

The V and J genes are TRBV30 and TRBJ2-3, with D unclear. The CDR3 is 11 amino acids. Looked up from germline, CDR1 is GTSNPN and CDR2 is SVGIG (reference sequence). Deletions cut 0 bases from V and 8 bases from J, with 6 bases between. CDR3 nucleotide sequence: TGTGCCTGGAGTGTACAAAGTACGCAGTATTTT. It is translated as CAWSVQSTQYF.

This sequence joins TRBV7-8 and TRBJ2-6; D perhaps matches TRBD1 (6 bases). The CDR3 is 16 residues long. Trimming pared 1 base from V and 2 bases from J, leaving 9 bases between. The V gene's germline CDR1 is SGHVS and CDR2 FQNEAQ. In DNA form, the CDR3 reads TGTGCCAGCAGCTTAGTGGGGGCTGCTGGGGCCAACGTCCTGACTTTC. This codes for CASSLVGAAGANVLTF.

The CDR3 protein is CASSFNPQQETQYF. The CDR3 DNA reads as TGCGCCAGCAGCTTCAATCCCCAGCAAGAGACCCAGTACTTC. This chain joins TRBV5-1 and TRBJ2-5; unclear D gene. The CDR3 is 14 amino acids. With 2 bases removed from V and 2 bases from J, the gap between germline ends came to 10 bases. The germline gives CDR1 SGHRS, CDR2 YFSETQ.

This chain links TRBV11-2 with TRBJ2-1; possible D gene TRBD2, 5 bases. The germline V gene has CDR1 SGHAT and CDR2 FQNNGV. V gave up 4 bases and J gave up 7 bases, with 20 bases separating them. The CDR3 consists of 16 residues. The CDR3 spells CASSSGPSRMGNEQFF. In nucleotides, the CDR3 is TGTGCCAGCAGCTCCGGGCCTAGCCGGATGGGGAATGAGCAGTTCTTC.

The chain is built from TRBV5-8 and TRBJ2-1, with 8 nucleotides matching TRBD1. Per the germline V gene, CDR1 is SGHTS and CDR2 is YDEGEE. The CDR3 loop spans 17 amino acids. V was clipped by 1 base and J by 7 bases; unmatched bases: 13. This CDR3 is CASSLFGMTGDPNEQFF. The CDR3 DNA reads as TGTGCCAGCAGCTTGTTCGGTATGACAGGGGATCCTAATGAGCAGTTCTTC. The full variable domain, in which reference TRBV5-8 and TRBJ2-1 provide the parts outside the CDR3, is EAGVTQSPTHLIKTRGQQATLRCSPISGHTSVYWYQQALGLGLQFLLWYDEGEERNRGNFPPRFSGRQFPNYSSELNVNALELEDSALYLCASSLFGMTGDPNEQFFGPGTRLTVL.

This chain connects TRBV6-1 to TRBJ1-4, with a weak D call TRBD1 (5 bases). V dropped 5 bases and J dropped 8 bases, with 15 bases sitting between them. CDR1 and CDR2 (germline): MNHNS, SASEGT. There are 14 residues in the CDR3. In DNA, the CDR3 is TGTGCCAGCAGTAGGGTGATCGGGGGAGAAAAACTGTTTTTT. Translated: CASSRVIGGEKLFF.

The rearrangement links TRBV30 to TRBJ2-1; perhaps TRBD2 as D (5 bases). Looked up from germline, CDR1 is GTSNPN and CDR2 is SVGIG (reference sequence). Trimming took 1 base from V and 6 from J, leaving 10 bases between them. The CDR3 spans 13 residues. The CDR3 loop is CAWSGSSINEQFF. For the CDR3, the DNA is TGTGCCTGGAGTGGATCTAGCATCAATGAGCAGTTCTTC.

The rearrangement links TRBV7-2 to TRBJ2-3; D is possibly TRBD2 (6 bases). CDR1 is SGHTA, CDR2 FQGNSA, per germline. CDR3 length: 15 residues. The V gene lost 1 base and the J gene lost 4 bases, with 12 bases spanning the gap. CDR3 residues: CASSLGLAFPDTQYF. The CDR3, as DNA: TGTGCCAGCAGCTTAGGTCTAGCGTTTCCAGATACGCAGTATTTT.

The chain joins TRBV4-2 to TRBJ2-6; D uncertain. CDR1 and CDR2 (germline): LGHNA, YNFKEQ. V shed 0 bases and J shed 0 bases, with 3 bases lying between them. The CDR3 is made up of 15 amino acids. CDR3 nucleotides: TGTGCCAGCAGCCAAGACAGCTCTGGGGCCAACGTCCTGACTTTC. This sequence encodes CASSQDSSGANVLTF.

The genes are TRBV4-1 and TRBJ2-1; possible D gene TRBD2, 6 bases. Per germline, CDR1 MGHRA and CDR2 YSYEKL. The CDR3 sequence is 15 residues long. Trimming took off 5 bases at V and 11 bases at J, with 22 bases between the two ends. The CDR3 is CASSGTQLEGLQQFF. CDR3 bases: TGCGCCAGCAGCGGGACCCAATTGGAGGGACTCCAGCAGTTCTTC.

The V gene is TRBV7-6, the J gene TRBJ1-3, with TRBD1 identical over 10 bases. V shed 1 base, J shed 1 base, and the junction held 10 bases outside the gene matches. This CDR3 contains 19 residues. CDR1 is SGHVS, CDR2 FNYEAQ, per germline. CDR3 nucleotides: TGTGCCAGCAGCTTAGACCGGGACAGGGGTCTTCGGTCTGGAAACACCATATATTTT. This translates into CASSLDRDRGLRSGNTIYF.

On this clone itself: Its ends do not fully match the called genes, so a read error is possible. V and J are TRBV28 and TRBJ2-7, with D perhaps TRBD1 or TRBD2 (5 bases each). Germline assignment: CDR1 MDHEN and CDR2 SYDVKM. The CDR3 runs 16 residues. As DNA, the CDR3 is TGTGCCAGCAGCCCCCTCCGAGGGGTTCCATCCTCCGAGCAGTACTTC. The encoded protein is CASSPLRGVPSSEQYF. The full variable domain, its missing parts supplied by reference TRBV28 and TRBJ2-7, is DVKVTQSSRYLVKRTGEKVFLECVQDMDHENMFWYRQDPGLGLRLIYFSYDVKMKEKGDIPEGYSVSREKKERFSLILESASTNQTSMYLCASSPLRGVPSSEQYFGPGTRLTVT.

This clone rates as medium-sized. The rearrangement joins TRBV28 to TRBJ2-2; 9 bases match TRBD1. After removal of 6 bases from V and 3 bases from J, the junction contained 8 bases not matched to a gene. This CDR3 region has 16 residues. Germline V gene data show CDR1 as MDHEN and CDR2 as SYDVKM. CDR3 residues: CASREDGDRDTGELFF. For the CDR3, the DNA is TGTGCCAGCAGAGAGGACGGGGACAGGGACACCGGGGAGCTGTTTTTT.

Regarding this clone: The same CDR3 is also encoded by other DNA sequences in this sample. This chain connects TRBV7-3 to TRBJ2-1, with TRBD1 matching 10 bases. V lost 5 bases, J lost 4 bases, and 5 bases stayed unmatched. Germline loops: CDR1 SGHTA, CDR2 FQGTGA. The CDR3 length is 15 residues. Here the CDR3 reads CASSPRTGGYNEQFF. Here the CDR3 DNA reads TGTGCCAGCAGCCCCCGGACAGGGGGATACAATGAGCAGTTCTTC.

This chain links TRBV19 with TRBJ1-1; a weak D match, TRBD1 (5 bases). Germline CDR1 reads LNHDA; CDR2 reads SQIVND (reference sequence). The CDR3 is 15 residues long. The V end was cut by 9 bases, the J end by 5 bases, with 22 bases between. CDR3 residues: CASSGRREVITEAFF. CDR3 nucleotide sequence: TGTGCCAGCTCGGGACGGAGGGAGGTCATTACTGAAGCTTTCTTT.

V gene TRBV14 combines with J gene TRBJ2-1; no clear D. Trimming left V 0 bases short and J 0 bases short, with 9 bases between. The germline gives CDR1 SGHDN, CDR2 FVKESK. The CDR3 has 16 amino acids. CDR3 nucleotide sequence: TGTGCCAGCAGCCAAGATAGGAAGAGCTCCTACAATGAGCAGTTCTTC. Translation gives CASSQDRKSSYNEQFF.

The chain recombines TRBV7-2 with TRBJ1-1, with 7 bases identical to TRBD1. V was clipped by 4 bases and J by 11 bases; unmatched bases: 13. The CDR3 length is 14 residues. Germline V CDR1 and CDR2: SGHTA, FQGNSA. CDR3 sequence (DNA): TGTGCCAGCAGCTCTCCTCTCGGGACAGTCGGCGCTTTCTTT. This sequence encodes CASSSPLGTVGAFF.

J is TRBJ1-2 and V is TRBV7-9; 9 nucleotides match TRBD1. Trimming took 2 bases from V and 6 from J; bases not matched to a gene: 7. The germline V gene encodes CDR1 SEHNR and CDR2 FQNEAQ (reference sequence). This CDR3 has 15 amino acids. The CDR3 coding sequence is TGTGCCAGCAGCTTAAACACAGGGGGCAAGGATGGCTACACCTTC. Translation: CASSLNTGGKDGYTF.